This entry is about one TCR beta chain. This entry comes from a study of blood T cell repertoires in COVID-19. Whole-study context: Donors in the United States, Italy and Spain gave samples during acute or convalescent COVID-19.

Looked up from germline, CDR1 is MNHEY and CDR2 is SVGAGI. V was clipped by 6 bases and J by 6 bases, with 15 bases between them. There are 15 residues in the CDR3. In the authors' workflow: By means of reference gene primer amplification, nucleated cell counts were estimated. Assay: immunoSEQ multiplex PCR; the TCRdb copy retains only in-frame clones and omits some. V and J calls and clone size come straight from that table; D and trimming were deduced from the DNA. Here the sample spans under 250,000 clones, approximately 90% being singletons. Participant-given clinical history determined each cohort assignment.

The material sequenced was PBMCs or T cells enriched from blood (not recorded which). This clonotype originated in a woman aged 25 to 39 with acute COVID-19. This chain links TRBV6-5 with TRBJ1-6; no clear D gene. Here the CDR3 DNA reads TGTGCCAGCAGCAGTAACCCTCGGGGTAATTCACCCCTCCACTTT. Amino acids: CASSSNPRGNSPLHF.